This is a list of T cell receptor beta chains from one sample in a study of metastatic and nonmetastatic thyroid tumors. MiXCR reprocessed the PCR reads for TCRdb. In the table there are 45,000 to 50,000 clones, around 23% of which are singletons. The sample was blood. The origin of the receptors is a male donor with papillary thyroid cancer or a benign thyroid nodule (not recorded which). Some clones in this sample may be carry-over from other donors' samples. Each CDR3 is given with its conserved first and last residue. The D gene is left open where the match is weak. Where a row states a size, it is once, few, many or the class of an expanded clone; other rows omit it.

j_gene	d_gene	abundance	v_gene	CDR3aa	CDR3nt
TRBJ2-1	-	-	TRBV28	CASSLGARDEQFF	TGTGCCAGCAGTTTAGGAGCGAGGGATGAGCAGTTCTTC
TRBJ1-2	-	many	TRBV27	CASSLSPGYGYTF	TGTGCCAGCAGTTTATCCCCAGGGTATGGCTACACCTTC
TRBJ2-1	-	many	TRBV12-3/TRBV12-4	CATFRGNSYNEQFF	TGTGCCACCTTCCGGGGAAACTCCTACAATGAGCAGTTCTTC
TRBJ2-1	-	-	TRBV12-3/TRBV12-4	CASSLSQGNEQFF	TGTGCCAGCAGTCTAAGTCAGGGGAATGAGCAGTTCTTC
TRBJ2-6	TRBD1	-	TRBV20-1	CSATQGAGSGANVLTF	TGCAGTGCAACACAGGGGGCCGGCTCTGGGGCCAACGTCCTGACTTTC
TRBJ2-3	-	-	TRBV11-2	CASSLGGPEQADTQYF	TGTGCCAGCAGCTTAGGAGGGCCCGAACAGGCGGATACGCAGTATTTT
TRBJ2-7	TRBD2	few	TRBV6-2/TRBV6-3	CASSYRTSVSRREQYF	TGTGCCAGCAGTTACCGTACTAGCGTGAGTCGGAGGGAGCAGTACTTC
TRBJ1-1	-	medium-sized	TRBV30	CAWSVWGTEAFF	TGTGCCTGGAGTGTATGGGGGACTGAAGCTTTCTTT
TRBJ2-3	TRBD2	-	TRBV11-2	CASSLVANSGRGTDTQYF	TGTGCCAGCAGCTTAGTAGCCAATAGCGGGAGAGGCACAGATACGCAGTATTTT
TRBJ1-1	-	many	TRBV11-2	CASSSSLTEAFF	TGTGCCAGCAGCTCCTCGTTGACTGAAGCTTTCTTT
TRBJ2-7	-	-	TRBV5-8	CASSSLGQYF	TGTGCCAGCAGCTCCCTCGGGCAGTACTTC
TRBJ1-6	TRBD1	medium-sized	TRBV6-1	CASSSARGNSPLHF	TGTGCCAGCAGTTCTGCCAGGGGGAATTCACCCCTCCACTTT
TRBJ1-6	TRBD1	-	TRBV7-8	CASSSRQGLHF	TGTGCCAGCAGCTCCCGACAGGGCCTCCACTTT
TRBJ2-7	-	medium-sized	TRBV6-5	CASSYSPYEQYF	TGTGCCAGCAGTTACTCTCCCTACGAGCAGTACTTC
TRBJ2-3	-	many	TRBV3-1	CASSYRSDTQYF	TGTGCCAGCAGCTACCGATCCGACACGCAGTATTTT
TRBJ2-2	TRBD2	-	TRBV11-2	CASEPGTSGGAYTGELFF	TGTGCCAGCGAACCGGGGACTAGCGGGGGAGCGTACACCGGGGAGCTGTTTTTT
TRBJ1-3	-	many	TRBV7-1	CASSSDLMQGSPSSGNTIYF	TGTGCCAGCAGCTCTGACCTAATGCAAGGCTCCCCTTCCTCTGGAAACACCATATATTTT
TRBJ2-7	TRBD1	many	TRBV7-8	CASSLVVRGSLSYEQYF	TGTGCCAGCAGCTTAGTAGTCAGGGGGTCGCTATCCTACGAGCAGTACTTC
TRBJ2-1	TRBD2	many	TRBV5-5	CASSLAGGTYNEQFF	TGTGCCAGCAGCTTGGCGGGAGGAACCTACAATGAGCAGTTCTTC
TRBJ2-3	-	-	TRBV7-9	CASSSTMDTQYF	TGTGCCAGCAGCTCCACAATGGATACGCAGTATTTT
TRBJ2-7	-	few	TRBV10-1	CASSERDGASYEQYF	TGCGCCAGCAGTGAACGGGACGGGGCATCCTACGAGCAGTACTTC
TRBJ2-7	-	many	TRBV5-1	CASRPQTSSYEQYF	TGCGCCAGCAGGCCCCAAACAAGCTCCTACGAGCAGTACTTC
TRBJ2-1	TRBD1	many	TRBV28	CASSSTGTGDNEQFF	TGTGCCAGCAGTTCCACCGGGACAGGGGACAATGAGCAGTTCTTC
TRBJ1-2	TRBD1	few	TRBV2	CARVTGNHGYTF	TGTGCCAGGGTGACAGGGAATCATGGCTACACCTTC
TRBJ2-7	-	-	TRBV20-1	CSASRLSGFSYEQYF	TGCAGTGCTAGCAGGCTATCGGGGTTCTCCTACGAGCAGTACTTC
TRBJ2-1	TRBD2	many	TRBV3-1	CASSPLVAGDYNEQFF	TGTGCCAGCAGCCCCCTGGTGGCGGGAGATTACAATGAGCAGTTCTTC
TRBJ2-7	TRBD1	many	TRBV11-2	CASTGGTGAYEQYF	TGTGCCAGCACCGGCGGGACAGGGGCCTACGAGCAGTACTTC
TRBJ2-1	TRBD2	many	TRBV7-3	CASSHELAGVGSYNEQFF	TGTGCCAGCAGCCACGAACTAGCGGGAGTTGGGTCCTACAATGAGCAGTTCTTC
TRBJ2-7	TRBD1	few	TRBV19	CASSSPGTGGEEQYF	TGTGCCAGTAGTAGTCCCGGGACAGGGGGTGAAGAGCAGTACTTC
TRBJ1-1	-	many	TRBV10-3	CAIKAGADFPEAFF	TGTGCCATCAAGGCGGGGGCGGATTTCCCTGAAGCTTTCTTT
TRBJ1-5	-	-	TRBV20-1	CSARSPGRHQPQHF	TGCAGTGCTAGATCTCCCGGTCGCCATCAGCCCCAGCATTTT
TRBJ2-4	TRBD2	-	TRBV19	CASSESSGVAKNIQYF	TGTGCCAGTAGTGAGTCTAGCGGGGTAGCCAAAAACATTCAGTACTTC
TRBJ1-5	-	medium-sized	TRBV30	CAWSTLQGTNQPQHF	TGTGCCTGGAGTACCCTACAGGGTACCAATCAGCCCCAGCATTTT
TRBJ2-2	-	-	TRBV5-1	CASSLVGLDNTGELFF	TGCGCCAGCAGCTTGGTAGGGCTAGATAACACCGGGGAGCTGTTTTTT
TRBJ2-7	TRBD1	-	TRBV20-1	CSAILTGGTYEQYF	TGCAGTGCTATCTTGACAGGGGGGACCTACGAGCAGTACTTC
TRBJ1-6	-	-	TRBV28	CASGSRRNNSPLHF	TGTGCAAGCGGGAGCAGGAGGAATAATTCACCCCTCCACTTT
TRBJ2-7	-	-	TRBV6-1	CASSEEGGPSYEQYF	TGTGCCAGCAGTGAAGAAGGGGGGCCCTCCTACGAGCAGTACTTC
TRBJ1-5	-	medium-sized	TRBV19	CASSYGQPQHF	TGTGCCAGTAGTTACGGTCAGCCCCAGCATTTT
TRBJ1-1	-	many	TRBV28	CASSPLTYTEAFF	TGTGCCAGCAGCCCCCTGACATACACTGAAGCTTTCTTT
TRBJ2-2	TRBD2	-	TRBV6-1	CASSWGGNTWELFF	TGTGCCAGCAGCTGGGGGGGAAACACCTGGGAGCTGTTTTTT
TRBJ1-2	TRBD1	many	TRBV19	CASSPNTGAHSGYTF	TGTGCCAGTAGTCCAAATACAGGGGCCCACTCGGGCTACACCTTC
TRBJ2-7	-	many	TRBV24-1	CATSAQSSYEQYF	TGTGCCACCAGTGCCCAAAGCTCCTACGAGCAGTACTTC
TRBJ1-1	-	many	TRBV6-5	CASSYFKARGTEAFF	TGTGCCAGCAGTTACTTCAAGGCCCGGGGCACTGAAGCTTTCTTT
TRBJ1-5	-	few	TRBV28	CASRGGGGANQPQHF	TGTGCCAGCAGGGGGGGCGGGGGTGCAAATCAGCCCCAGCATTTT
TRBJ1-2	-	few	TRBV3-1	CASSQVRGNYGYTF	TGTGCCAGCAGCCAAGTCCGAGGTAACTATGGCTACACCTTC
TRBJ2-5	-	many	TRBV6-2/TRBV6-3	CASSPTGLETETQYF	TGTGCCAGCAGCCCCACAGGGTTAGAGACAGAGACCCAGTACTTC
TRBJ1-1	TRBD1	many	TRBV2	CASKRPTGMNTEAFF	TGTGCCAGCAAACGCCCGACAGGGATGAACACTGAAGCTTTCTTT
TRBJ1-2	TRBD1	-	TRBV5-1	CASIRVDREGYTF	TGCGCCAGCATCCGTGTGGACAGGGAAGGCTACACCTTC
TRBJ1-1	TRBD1	few	TRBV28	CASIRTGVTEAFF	TGTGCCAGCATTAGGACAGGGGTTACTGAAGCTTTCTTT
TRBJ2-3	TRBD2	many	TRBV15	CATSRDRASGSDTQYF	TGTGCCACCAGCAGAGATAGGGCTAGCGGCTCAGATACGCAGTATTTT
TRBJ2-1	TRBD2	-	TRBV20-1	CSARDTRGVGRFNEQFF	TGCAGTGCTAGAGATACGCGGGGGGTCGGGAGGTTCAATGAGCAGTTCTTC
TRBJ1-5	-	-	TRBV7-2	CASSLEGRYQPQHF	TGTGCCAGCAGCTTAGAGGGCAGATATCAGCCCCAGCATTTT
TRBJ1-3	-	many	TRBV5-4	CASSLAGASSGNTIYF	TGTGCCAGCAGCTTGGCAGGGGCGAGCTCTGGAAACACCATATATTTT
TRBJ1-5	-	many	TRBV5-8	CASSLGRSQPQHF	TGTGCCAGCAGCTTGGGACGGAGTCAGCCCCAGCATTTT